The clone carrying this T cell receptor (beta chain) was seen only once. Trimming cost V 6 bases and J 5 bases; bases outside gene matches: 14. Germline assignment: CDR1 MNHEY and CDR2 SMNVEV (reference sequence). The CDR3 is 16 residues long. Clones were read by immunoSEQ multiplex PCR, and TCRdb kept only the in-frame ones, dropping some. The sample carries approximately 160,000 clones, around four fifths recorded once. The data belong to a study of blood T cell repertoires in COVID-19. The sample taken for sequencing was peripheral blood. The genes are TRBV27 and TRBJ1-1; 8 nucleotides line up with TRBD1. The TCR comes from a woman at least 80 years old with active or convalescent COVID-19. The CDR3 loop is CASRKGEFTGGTEAFF. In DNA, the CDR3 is TGTGCCAGCAGGAAAGGTGAATTTACAGGGGGGACTGAAGCTTTCTTT.